Sequencing of this T cell receptor (beta chain) was carried out in a study of cytomegalovirus exposure and HLA in healthy donors. General study findings and limits: Generally TCR sequences proved uncommon, though certain public TCRs appeared in numerous donors. The later analysis indicated that the majority of CMV-associated TCR beta chains appeared HLA-restricted. The listing of some 170 TCR beta chains classed them as cytomegalovirus-associated.

A note on this clone: Its antigen is still unknown.

CDR3 length: 14 residues. V was shortened by 5 bases and J by 0 bases, with 11 bases between the two germline ends. Germline V gene data show CDR1 as SGHKS and CDR2 as YYEKEE (reference sequence). Primers included in the PCR were 60 Vbeta and 13 Jbeta primers. Using immunoSEQ multiplex PCR, the repertoire was profiled, and TCRdb retains in-frame clones only, with some absent. The data show fewer than 250,000 clones, with about 85% seen just once and around 0.98% held by the top ten. The clonotype was recovered from a boy between 2 and 10 years old in good health and CMV-seronegative. The chain joins TRBV5-5 to TRBJ2-5; unclear D gene. Sequenced input: PBMCs. The CDR3 here is CASRIGENQETQYF. CDR3 in DNA: TGTGCCAGCAGGATAGGAGAAAACCAAGAGACCCAGTACTTC.